Shown below are 21 T cell receptor beta chains from a single sample sequenced in a study of cytomegalovirus exposure and HLA in healthy donors. The PCR contained 60 Vbeta and 13 Jbeta primers. Some clones are missing from TCRdb's copy, which holds only in-frame ones; the method was immunoSEQ multiplex PCR. The sample carries about 92,000 clones, 65% to 80% recorded once. The sequenced sample was PBMCs. The receptors shown here come from a woman aged 18-35 years in good health and CMV-seropositive.

The chain has TRBV19 and TRBJ1-1; possibly TRBD1 for D (5 bases). The germline V and J ends were trimmed by 4 bases and 3 bases, with 15 bases remaining between them. The CDR3 runs 15 residues. Germline CDR1 is LNHDA and CDR2 is SQIVND (reference sequence). The DNA for the CDR3 is TGTGCCAGTAGTAAGTTGGCAGCGGGGGACACTGAAGCTTTCTTT. Protein: CASSKLAAGDTEAFF.

This clone has a handful of counts. CDR3 DNA sequence: TGTGCCAGCAGTGAATGGAGTGGATGGATGTACGAGCAGTACTTC. As protein: CASSEWSGWMYEQYF. The chain is built from TRBV6-1 and TRBJ2-7; D unresolved. Trimming took off 2 bases at V and 4 bases at J, with 15 bases between the two ends. This CDR3 has 15 residues. The germline V gene has CDR1 MNHNS and CDR2 SASEGT.

This clone was found a few times. V usage is TRBV6-1 and J usage is TRBJ2-5, with 8 bases aligning to TRBD1. V shed 6 bases and J 5 bases; nucleotides not matched to a gene: 11. CDR3 length: 15 amino acids. Germline CDR1 MNHNS, CDR2 SASEGT. The CDR3 DNA reads as TGTGCCAGCAGAACCTGGACAGGGCGTTCCGAGACCCAGTACTTC. Translation: CASRTWTGRSETQYF.

This clone was seen repeatedly, ten times or more. The J gene is TRBJ1-1, the V gene TRBV19; TRBD1 might be the D (5 bases). The ends were cut back, 0 bases at V and 0 bases at J, with 8 bases in the middle. From germline, CDR1 is LNHDA and CDR2 SQIVND (reference sequence). This CDR3 contains 15 residues. The CDR3: CASSIEDNLNTEAFF. DNA for the CDR3: TGTGCCAGTAGTATAGAGGACAACTTGAACACTGAAGCTTTCTTT.

This chain uses TRBV5-1 with TRBJ2-2; a possible D gene is TRBD1 (5 bases). CDR1 and CDR2 (germline): SGHRS, YFSETQ. The CDR3 extends over 12 amino acids. V was cut by 4 bases and J by 9 bases, with 10 bases left in between. CDR3 bases: TGCGCCAGCAGCCGACAGAATCGGGAGCTGTTTTTT. This gives the protein CASSRQNRELFF.

The table lists this clone with a count of one. The V and J genes are TRBV19 and TRBJ1-1; possibly TRBD1 for D (5 bases). The V end lost 7 bases, the J end lost 11 bases, and 26 bases lay between the germline ends. Per germline, CDR1 LNHDA and CDR2 SQIVND (reference sequence). This CDR3 spans 15 amino acids. The CDR3 DNA reads as TGTGCCAGTACCCCCGGGGGACTGCCCGTATCTGGGGCTTTCTTT. Its translation is CASTPGGLPVSGAFF.

The J gene is TRBJ1-4, the V gene TRBV4-1, with TRBD1 as a possible D gene (5 bases). Per the germline V gene, CDR1 is MGHRA and CDR2 is YSYEKL. The CDR3 loop spans 17 amino acids. Trimming left V 0 bases short and J 4 bases short, with 15 bases between. The CDR3 sequence is CASSQDPPQGLNEKLFF. For the CDR3, the DNA is TGCGCCAGCAGCCAAGATCCCCCCCAGGGTCTTAATGAAAAACTGTTTTTT.

The chain employs TRBV28 and TRBJ1-3; no clear D. This CDR3 has 13 residues. Per germline, CDR1 MDHEN and CDR2 SYDVKM. The ends were cut back, 7 bases at V and 9 bases at J, with 16 bases in the middle. DNA for the CDR3: TGTGCCAGCACCCCCGGCAGGTTCGGCACCATATATTTT. Translating gives CASTPGRFGTIYF.

The chain is built from TRBV27 and TRBJ2-1, with 7 bases that match TRBD2. The germline V gene encodes CDR1 MNHEY and CDR2 SMNVEV (reference sequence). The V segment lost 4 bases and the J segment 2 bases; nucleotides outside the gene matches: 8. This CDR3 contains 16 residues. DNA of the CDR3: TGTGCCAGCAGTTCAAGCGGGGCGCTCACCTACAATGAGCAGTTCTTC. It translates to CASSSSGALTYNEQFF.

As DNA, the CDR3 is TGCGCCAGCAGCCAGTTAGCGGGATTCCATGAGCAGTTCTTC. Translated: CASSQLAGFHEQFF. J is TRBJ2-1 and V is TRBV4-3; 8 nucleotides line up with TRBD2. This CDR3 comprises 14 residues. Germline lookup yields CDR1 LGHNA and CDR2 YSLEER. Losses at the gene ends were 3 bases for V and 8 bases for J; bases not matched to a gene: 6.

Only one count was recorded for this clone. This chain uses TRBV7-9 with TRBJ1-3; 8 positions agree with TRBD1. Germline V gene sequence: CDR1 SEHNR, CDR2 FQNEAQ (reference sequence). V lost 9 bases, J lost 3 bases, and 10 bases stayed unmatched. The CDR3 totals 15 residues. The CDR3 sequence: CASFSGGTDGNTIYF. CDR3 bases: TGTGCCAGTTTTTCAGGGGGCACGGATGGAAACACCATATATTTT.

This chain connects TRBV18 to TRBJ2-2; D is possibly TRBD1 (6 bases). With 0 bases removed from V and 0 bases from J, the gap between germline ends came to 8 bases. The germline gives CDR1 KGHSH, CDR2 LQKENI. The CDR3 sequence is 16 residues long. The CDR3 DNA is TGTGCCAGCTCACCACCCACAGGGACGAACACCGGGGAGCTGTTTTTT. It is translated as CASSPPTGTNTGELFF.

The chain employs TRBV15 and TRBJ1-2; TRBD1 aligns across 10 bases. Per germline, CDR1 LNHNV and CDR2 YYDKDF (reference sequence). With 3 bases clipped from V and 4 bases from J, the junction kept 5 bases outside the gene matches. This CDR3 is 15 amino acids long. Here the CDR3 DNA reads TGTGCCACCAGCAGCCGGGACAGGGGTGGCTATGGCTACACCTTC. Protein sequence: CATSSRDRGGYGYTF.

V usage is TRBV6-6 and J usage is TRBJ2-2, with 7 bases aligning to TRBD1. The CDR3 has 13 amino acids. V shed 6 bases and J 7 bases; nucleotides not matched to a gene: 5. CDR1 MNHNY and CDR2 SVGAGI come from the germline V gene (reference sequence). Here the CDR3 DNA reads TGTGCCAGCAGCCACAGGGGCGGCGGGGAGCTGTTTTTT. Its translation is CASSHRGGGELFF.

The V and J genes are TRBV19 and TRBJ2-1, with 13 bases lining up with TRBD2. This CDR3 is built from 20 residues. Germline V gives CDR1 LNHDA, CDR2 SQIVND (reference sequence). Trimming took 0 bases from V and 7 from J; bases not matched to a gene: 15. The CDR3 is CASSIDAAGTSGTARNEQFF. Written as DNA, the CDR3 is TGTGCCAGTAGTATAGATGCCGCCGGGACTAGCGGGACCGCAAGGAATGAGCAGTTCTTC.

J is TRBJ1-1 and V is TRBV6-5; tentatively, D is TRBD1 (5 bases). Trimming removed 2 bases from V and 1 base from J, with 8 bases in between. The CDR3 runs 14 residues. Germline CDR1 and CDR2: MNHEY and SVGAGI. CDR3 in amino acids: CASSYVGGNTEAFF. DNA for the CDR3: TGTGCCAGCAGTTACGTGGGGGGGAACACTGAAGCTTTCTTT.

This clone turned up a few times. The rearrangement joins TRBV5-4 to TRBJ1-4; tentative D call: TRBD1 (6 bases). V was shortened by 2 bases and J by 5 bases, with 13 bases between the two germline ends. CDR1 is SGHNT and CDR2 is YYREEE in the germline V gene (reference sequence). The CDR3 has 15 amino acids. The CDR3 region has the DNA TGTGCCAGCAGCTTTGGCAGGGGCGCGAATGAAAAACTGTTTTTT. This sequence encodes CASSFGRGANEKLFF.

The DNA for the CDR3 is TGTGCCAGCAGCTTCGCCAGGGGGACCTACGAGCAGTACTTC. Translation gives CASSFARGTYEQYF. The J gene is TRBJ2-7, the V gene TRBV11-2; 7 nucleotides line up with TRBD1. V lost 3 bases to trimming and J lost 2 bases; unmatched junction nucleotides: 4. The CDR3 has 14 amino acids. Germline V CDR1 and CDR2: SGHAT, FQNNGV.

This clone appeared once. The V call is TRBV6-1, the J call TRBJ2-7; D is unclear. The germline V gene encodes CDR1 MNHNS and CDR2 SASEGT. There are 14 residues in the CDR3. V lost 3 bases to trimming and J lost 3 bases, with 12 bases between them. The CDR3 reads CASSDRLGGYEQYF. CDR3 DNA: TGTGCCAGCAGTGACAGGCTTGGTGGCTACGAGCAGTACTTC.

This clone was counted a single time. The rearrangement joins TRBV27 to TRBJ1-1; D gene unclear. V shed 3 bases and J shed 3 bases, with 8 bases lying between them. This CDR3 has 13 amino acids. Germline lookup yields CDR1 MNHEY and CDR2 SMNVEV (reference sequence). This CDR3 reads CASSLGSYTEAFF. CDR3 nucleotides: TGTGCCAGCAGTTTGGGGAGCTACACTGAAGCTTTCTTT.

The gene calls are TRBV5-6 and TRBJ2-5, with a possible D match to TRBD1 (6 bases). The J call may be wrong; the DNA end is better matched by TRBJ2-7. Germline V CDR1 and CDR2: SGHDT, YYEEEE. The CDR3 is 15 amino acids. In DNA, the CDR3 is TGTGCCAGCAGCGGCTACAGGGTACGCTCCTACGAGCAGTACTTC. This codes for CASSGYRVRSYEQYF.